Shown below are 27 T cell receptor beta chains from a single sample sequenced in a study of blood T cell repertoires in COVID-19. Some clones are missing from TCRdb's copy, which holds only in-frame ones; the method was immunoSEQ multiplex PCR. The sample consists of fewer than 200,000 clones, 65% to 90% of them appearing once. The sample taken for sequencing was peripheral blood. All receptors derive from a man aged 50-59 years with active or convalescent COVID-19.

V gene TRBV7-4 combines with J gene TRBJ1-5; TRBD1 might be the D (5 bases). CDR3 length: 18 residues. The germline V and J ends were trimmed by 7 bases and 3 bases, with 25 bases remaining between them. Germline V lookup: CDR1 SGHVT, CDR2 SQSDAQ. The DNA of the CDR3 is TGTGCCAGCACCTATAGGAGGGGCGGGGCAGCCATCAATCAGCCCCAGCATTTT. This codes for CASTYRRGGAAINQPQHF.

The chain carries TRBV4-2 and TRBJ1-6, with TRBD1 as a possible D gene (5 bases). The germline V gene has CDR1 LGHNA and CDR2 YNFKEQ. This CDR3 contains 16 residues. V lost 1 base to trimming and J lost 10 bases, with 17 bases between them. The CDR3 sequence is CASSQVPQGPFSPLHF. DNA of the CDR3: TGTGCCAGCAGCCAAGTTCCTCAGGGTCCCTTCTCACCCCTCCACTTT.

In its sample, this clone was seen once. The rearrangement links TRBV7-2 to TRBJ1-6; TRBD1 might be the D (6 bases). V was trimmed by 5 bases and J by 5 bases, leaving 10 bases between them. Germline CDR1 is SGHTA and CDR2 is FQGNSA. CDR3 length: 14 residues. The CDR3 spells CASSPGQNNSPLHF. As DNA, the CDR3 is TGTGCCAGCAGCCCGGGACAAAATAATTCACCCCTCCACTTT. Full variable domain (remainder filled in from reference TRBV7-2 and TRBJ1-6): GAGVSQSPSNKVTEKGKDVELRCDPISGHTALYWYRQSLGQGLEFLIYFQGNSAPDKSGLPSDRFSAERTGGSVSTLTIQRTQQEDSAVYLCASSPGQNNSPLHFGNGTRLTVT.

This clone was picked up a small number of times. The V call is TRBV9, the J call TRBJ2-2, with a possible D match to TRBD1 (6 bases). CDR1 SGDLS and CDR2 YYNGEE come from the germline V gene. Trimming stripped 3 bases from V and 3 bases from J, with 21 bases between. The CDR3 length is 18 residues. The CDR3: CASSALHRAPLDTGELFF. The CDR3 DNA reads TGTGCCAGCAGCGCTCTACACAGGGCCCCCTTAGACACCGGGGAGCTGTTTTTT.

This clone is classed as medium-sized. The gene calls are TRBV10-3 and TRBJ2-3; D is possibly TRBD2 (5 bases). Deletions cut 7 bases from V and 0 bases from J, with 23 bases between. Germline-derived CDR1 and CDR2 are ENHRY and SYGVKD. The CDR3 contains 18 residues. The CDR3 sequence is CAIKAETREGISTDTQYF. The CDR3 DNA reads as TGTGCCATCAAGGCCGAGACCAGAGAGGGTATAAGCACAGATACGCAGTATTTT.

The chain is built from TRBV29-1 and TRBJ2-7, with 11 positions matching TRBD1. J was trimmed by 3 bases and V by 7 bases; bases with no gene match: 8. Per the germline V gene, CDR1 is SQVTM and CDR2 is ANQGSEA. The CDR3 has 14 amino acids. Written as DNA, the CDR3 is TGCAGCGCGGCCGGGACAGGGGGGAGCTACGAGCAGTACTTC. Protein product: CSAAGTGGSYEQYF.

This chain links TRBV28 with TRBJ1-5, with TRBD1 identical over 10 bases. The CDR3 has 14 residues. The J segment lost 8 bases and the V segment lost 5 bases, leaving 6 bases of the junction unmatched. Germline values: CDR1 MDHEN, CDR2 SYDVKM. This CDR3 reads CASSPGQGTEPQHF. In nucleotides, the CDR3 is TGTGCCAGCAGTCCGGGACAGGGGACGGAGCCCCAGCATTTT. The full variable domain, its missing parts supplied by reference TRBV28 and TRBJ1-5, is DVKVTQSSRYLVKRTGEKVFLECVQDMDHENMFWYRQDPGLGLRLIYFSYDVKMKEKGDIPEGYSVSREKKERFSLILESASTNQTSMYLCASSPGQGTEPQHFGDGTRLSIL.

The chain combines TRBV19 with TRBJ2-7; 7 bases map to TRBD1. This CDR3 spans 12 amino acids. Losses at the gene ends were 10 bases for V and 3 bases for J; bases not matched to a gene: 6. The germline V gene encodes CDR1 LNHDA and CDR2 SQIVND (reference sequence). CDR3 in DNA: TGTGCCACAAGCCCAGGGGGCTACGAGCAGTACTTC. Translated: CATSPGGYEQYF. Together with reference TRBV19 and TRBJ2-7, the CDR3 gives the full variable domain: DGGITQSPKYLFRKEGQNVTLSCEQNLNHDAMYWYRQDPGQGLRLIYYSQIVNDFQKGDIAEGYSVSREKKESFPLTVTSAQKNPTAFYLCATSPGGYEQYFGPGTRLTVT.

The rearrangement links TRBV12-3 or TRBV12-4 to TRBJ1-2; the match to TRBD1 covers 8 bases. The CDR3 has 12 residues. V shed 4 bases and J 6 bases; nucleotides not matched to a gene: 1. CDR3 nucleotide sequence: TGTGCCAGCAGTTGGGACAGGCATGGCTACACCTTC. This encodes CASSWDRHGYTF.

The chain joins TRBV27 to TRBJ2-3, with TRBD1 matching over 8 bases. Unmatched junction bases numbered 10, after V lost 10 bases and J lost 4 bases. The CDR3 spans 14 residues. Germline lookup yields CDR1 MNHEY and CDR2 SMNVEV (reference sequence). The DNA of the CDR3 is TGTGCCACCCGGACAGGGTTTGGCGCAGATACGCAGTATTTT. Translation gives CATRTGFGADTQYF.

This chain connects TRBV25-1 to TRBJ2-7, with 12 positions matching TRBD2. The CDR3 totals 15 residues. V was clipped by 6 bases and J by 2 bases; unmatched bases: 5. CDR1 is MGHDK, CDR2 SYGVNS, per germline. CDR3 residues: CASRTSGRLTYEQYF. DNA of the CDR3: TGTGCCAGCAGGACTAGCGGGAGATTAACCTACGAGCAGTACTTC.

The genes are TRBV12-3 or TRBV12-4 and TRBJ1-2, with D perhaps TRBD1 (5 bases). Trimming stripped 6 bases from V and 4 bases from J, with 12 bases between. This CDR3 spans 13 amino acids. CDR3 amino acids: CASSTGQLYGYTF. In DNA, the CDR3 is TGTGCCAGCAGCACAGGACAACTCTATGGCTACACCTTC.

The chain recombines TRBV9 with TRBJ1-5; the D gene is possibly TRBD1 (6 bases). The CDR3 extends over 15 amino acids. The germline V and J ends were trimmed by 0 bases and 3 bases, with 10 bases remaining between them. In germline, CDR1 is SGDLS, CDR2 YYNGEE. The CDR3 here is CASSVAGQLNQPQHF. CDR3 bases: TGTGCCAGCAGCGTAGCCGGACAGCTCAATCAGCCCCAGCATTTT.

The chain employs TRBV21-1 and TRBJ2-7; the table assigns TRBD2, which was not confirmed against the DNA. TRBV21-1 is classified as a pseudogene. The CDR3 loop spans 11 amino acids. The CDR3: CASSASYGQYF. CDR3 coding DNA: TGTGCCAGCAGCGCGAGCTACGGGCAGTACTTC.

The count of this clone is one. V usage is TRBV13 and J usage is TRBJ2-6, with D maybe TRBD1 (5 bases). Trimming shortened V by 2 bases and J by 3 bases, and 8 bases separated the two germline ends. In germline, CDR1 is PRHDT, CDR2 FYEKMQ (reference sequence). This CDR3 comprises 15 residues. DNA for the CDR3: TGTGCCAGCAGCTTAAGGGGTTATGGGGCCAACGTCCTGACTTTC. Translated, it gives CASSLRGYGANVLTF.

The chain couples TRBV4-1 to TRBJ2-2; TRBD1 matches 9 bases. Trimming cost V 0 bases and J 5 bases; bases outside gene matches: 13. This CDR3 is built from 19 residues. Germline V gene sequence: CDR1 MGHRA, CDR2 YSYEKL. The CDR3 nucleotides are TGCGCCAGCAGCCAAGATCGTTCAGACAGGGGGATGTGGACCGGGGAGCTGTTTTTT. This sequence encodes CASSQDRSDRGMWTGELFF.

This clone was counted a single time. The chain links TRBV6-5 to TRBJ2-3, with TRBD1 identical over 10 bases. The V gene's germline CDR1 is MNHEY and CDR2 SVGAGI. Losses at the gene ends were 4 bases for V and 3 bases for J; bases not matched to a gene: 1. The CDR3 consists of 14 residues. CDR3 sequence reads: CASSWGQGTDTQYF. CDR3 nucleotide sequence: TGTGCCAGCAGTTGGGGACAGGGGACAGATACGCAGTATTTT.

The V gene is TRBV28, the J gene TRBJ1-3; D gene unclear. In germline, CDR1 is MDHEN, CDR2 SYDVKM. CDR3 size: 15 residues. Trimming took off 1 base at V and 0 bases at J, with 7 bases between the two ends. DNA for the CDR3: TGTGCCAGCAGTTTATTGGGCAGCTCTGGAAACACCATATATTTT. Translating gives CASSLLGSSGNTIYF.

The chain recombines TRBV20-1 with TRBJ2-7; TRBD2 is a possible D gene (6 bases). The CDR3 runs 11 residues. V was pared by 4 bases and J by 3 bases, with 7 bases between. Germline lookup yields CDR1 DFQATT and CDR2 SNEGSKA (reference sequence). The CDR3 here is CSAMEGYEQYF. The CDR3 DNA is TGCAGTGCTATGGAGGGCTACGAGCAGTACTTC.

This clone came up a few times. The V call is TRBV15, the J call TRBJ1-5; D gene unclear. CDR1 is LNHNV, CDR2 YYDKDF, per germline (reference sequence). Trimming shortened V by 5 bases and J by 1 base, and 12 bases separated the two germline ends. The CDR3 is 15 amino acids. The CDR3 DNA sequence: TGTGCCACCAGCTCGCGTCTATCCAGCAATCAGCCCCAGCATTTT. Its protein product is CATSSRLSSNQPQHF.

This chain links TRBV29-1 with TRBJ1-2; TRBD1 aligns across 8 bases. Trimming cost V 6 bases and J 6 bases; bases outside gene matches: 18. The CDR3 consists of 16 residues. Germline CDR1 and CDR2: SQVTM and ANQGSEA. CDR3 in amino acids: CSVDRDRPTVQHGYTF. CDR3 nucleotides: TGCAGCGTGGACCGGGACAGGCCCACGGTGCAGCATGGCTACACCTTC.

This chain joins TRBV28 and TRBJ1-2; D perhaps matches TRBD1 (6 bases). Germline lookup yields CDR1 MDHEN and CDR2 SYDVKM. The CDR3 spans 11 residues. Between the trimmed V and J ends, which lost 6 bases and 11 bases, there was a span of 13 bases. The CDR3 sequence is CASSPNRVYTF. CDR3 in DNA: TGTGCCAGCAGCCCGAACAGGGTATACACCTTC.

The J gene is TRBJ2-7, the V gene TRBV5-6; no firm D call. CDR1 SGHDT and CDR2 YYEEEE come from the germline V gene. The CDR3 length is 11 residues. V lost 4 bases to trimming and J lost 5 bases, with 7 bases between them. The CDR3 DNA reads TGTGCCAGCAGCATGAACAACGAGCAGTACTTC. Protein sequence: CASSMNNEQYF. The full variable domain, rest sourced from reference TRBV5-6 and TRBJ2-7, is DAGVTQSPTHLIKTRGQQVTLRCSPKSGHDTVSWYQQALGQGPQFIFQYYEEEERQRGNFPDRFSGHQFPNYSSELNVNALLLGDSALYLCASSMNNEQYFGPGTRLTVT.

The CDR3 protein is CASSPGQFSNQPQHF. The CDR3 DNA reads as TGTGCCAGCTCACCAGGGCAGTTTAGCAATCAGCCCCAGCATTTT. The chain combines TRBV18 with TRBJ1-5; D ambiguous. The V end lost 2 bases, the J end lost 0 bases, and 8 bases lay between the germline ends. Germline CDR1 reads KGHSH; CDR2 reads LQKENI. The CDR3 sequence is 15 residues long.

This clone came up once. The chain has TRBV10-1 and TRBJ2-2; 13 nucleotides line up with TRBD2. This CDR3 region has 21 residues. Germline CDR1 reads WNHNN; CDR2 reads SYGVQD (reference sequence). V shed 1 base, J shed 4 bases, and the junction held 15 bases outside the gene matches. The CDR3 nucleotides read TGCGCCAGCAGTGAGTTCTCCGGACTAGCGGGAGTTTCGGGTGTCACCGGGGAGCTGTTTTTT. Protein product: CASSEFSGLAGVSGVTGELFF.

On this clone itself: Sequence at one end of the junction differs from germline and may be a read error. The V and J genes are TRBV6-1 and TRBJ2-5; 7 nucleotides align to TRBD2. In germline, CDR1 is MNHNS, CDR2 SASEGT. The CDR3 runs 13 residues. The DNA of the CDR3 is TGTGCCAGCGGTGAGCGGGATAGAGAGACCCAGTACTTC. This gives the protein CASGERDRETQYF.

The chain links TRBV18 to TRBJ2-1; 9 bases are a match to TRBD2. This CDR3 has 15 residues. Germline values: CDR1 KGHSH, CDR2 LQKENI. V gave up 3 bases and J gave up 4 bases; unmatched junction bases: 4. The CDR3 DNA sequence: TGTGCCAGCTCACCCGCTAGCGGGATTTACAATGAGCAGTTCTTC. Protein product: CASSPASGIYNEQFF. The whole variable domain, filled in from reference TRBV18 and TRBJ2-1, reads NAGVMQNPRHLVRRRGQEARLRCSPMKGHSHVYWYRQLPEEGLKFMVYLQKENIIDESGMPKERFSAEFPKEGPSILRIQQVVRGDSAAYFCASSPASGIYNEQFFGPGTRLTVL.